The 17 T cell receptor beta chains below were found in one sample sequenced in a study of T cell responses to AZD1222 COVID-19 vaccine. Repertoires were generated with immunoSEQ multiplex PCR, while TCRdb's copy carries only in-frame clones and drops some. The sample holds 120,000 or so clones, 87% seen once. Sequences were derived from peripheral blood, sampled on day 0 of AZD1222 vaccination. The receptors were gathered from an adult in good health.

The V gene is TRBV7-2, the J gene TRBJ1-6, with D hard to call. The CDR3 is 14 amino acids. Germline CDR1 SGHTA, CDR2 FQGNSA. With 2 bases removed from V and 9 bases from J, the gap between germline ends came to 11 bases. The CDR3 protein is CASSLTAPGSPLHF. Here the CDR3 DNA reads TGTGCCAGCAGCTTAACGGCGCCTGGTTCACCCCTCCACTTT.

The chain is built from TRBV7-2 and TRBJ2-3, with 9 bases aligning to TRBD1. V shed 5 bases, J shed 3 bases, and the junction held 6 bases outside the gene matches. Looked up from germline, CDR1 is SGHTA and CDR2 is FQGNSA. This CDR3 contains 15 residues. Here the CDR3 reads CASSGMGQGTDTQYF. DNA of the CDR3: TGTGCCAGCAGCGGAATGGGACAGGGAACAGATACGCAGTATTTT.

This clone appeared once. This chain links TRBV6-5 with TRBJ1-3, with D perhaps matching TRBD1 (5 bases). CDR3 length: 12 amino acids. V dropped 8 bases and J dropped 2 bases, with 7 bases sitting between them. Germline V gene lookup returns CDR1 MNHEY and CDR2 SVGAGI. CDR3 sequence: CASQGPGNTIYF. The CDR3 DNA reads TGTGCCAGCCAGGGACCTGGAAACACCATATATTTT.

The V and J genes are TRBV4-1 and TRBJ2-6; D is ambiguous. The V and J ends lost 4 bases and 0 bases respectively, with 10 bases between them. Germline V gene sequence: CDR1 MGHRA, CDR2 YSYEKL. The CDR3 loop spans 16 amino acids. The CDR3 is CASSPRSISGANVLTF. The CDR3 DNA reads TGCGCCAGCAGCCCCCGGTCCATCTCTGGGGCCAACGTCCTGACTTTC.

V gene TRBV28 combines with J gene TRBJ2-1; TRBD2 matches at 7 bases. The CDR3 covers 16 residues. Germline V lookup: CDR1 MDHEN, CDR2 SYDVKM. The J segment lost 5 bases and the V segment lost 6 bases, leaving 13 bases of the junction unmatched. CDR3 nucleotide sequence: TGTGCCAGCAGCCCTTCTGGGAGGGGTGATCACAATGAGCAGTTCTTC. Translation: CASSPSGRGDHNEQFF.

This chain uses TRBV7-3 with TRBJ2-2; no clear D gene. The V end was cut by 5 bases, the J end by 1 base, with 2 bases between. The CDR3 loop spans 12 amino acids. Germline V gives CDR1 SGHTA, CDR2 FQGTGA. CDR3 loop: CASSMNTGELFF. The CDR3 nucleotides read TGTGCCAGCAGCATGAACACCGGGGAGCTGTTTTTT.

This clone occurred a few times. The rearrangement uses TRBV7-9 and TRBJ1-2; the match to TRBD1 covers 8 bases. The length of the CDR3 is 13 residues. Trimming cost V 6 bases and J 8 bases; bases outside gene matches: 8. The germline V gene encodes CDR1 SEHNR and CDR2 FQNEAQ (reference sequence). The CDR3, as DNA: TGTGCCAGCAGGGTAGGGACAGGTCAGGGCTACACCTTC. Protein product: CASRVGTGQGYTF.

This chain links TRBV5-1 with TRBJ2-5; D remains unclear. The CDR3 extends over 15 amino acids. Germline assignment: CDR1 SGHRS and CDR2 YFSETQ. The V end lost 0 bases, the J end lost 1 base, and 10 bases lay between the germline ends. The CDR3 DNA follows: TGCGCCAGCAGCTTGGCGTCCGGGTCCCAAGAGACCCAGTACTTC. Protein sequence: CASSLASGSQETQYF.

This clone occurred once. The chain links TRBV7-9 to TRBJ2-7; no clear D. The germline V and J ends were trimmed by 1 base and 5 bases, with 6 bases remaining between them. CDR1 SEHNR and CDR2 FQNEAQ come from the germline V gene (reference sequence). The CDR3 runs to 12 residues. This CDR3 is CASSLEGNEQYF. DNA for the CDR3: TGTGCCAGCAGCTTAGAAGGAAACGAGCAGTACTTC.

This chain links TRBV19 with TRBJ1-2, with 11 bases matching TRBD1. V gave up 5 bases and J gave up 7 bases; unmatched junction bases: 3. The CDR3 contains 13 residues. In germline, CDR1 is LNHDA, CDR2 SQIVND (reference sequence). DNA for the CDR3: TGTGCCAGTAGTCGGACAGGGGGCGGTGGCTACACCTTC. This sequence encodes CASSRTGGGGYTF.

The chain couples TRBV6-2 or TRBV6-3 to TRBJ2-7; D is possibly TRBD1 or TRBD2 (6 bases each). CDR1 and CDR2 (germline): MNHEY, SVGEGT. This CDR3 is 14 amino acids long. V was clipped by 6 bases and J by 1 base, with 13 bases between them. This CDR3 is CASRYGGASYEQYF. CDR3 DNA: TGTGCCAGCAGGTACGGGGGCGCTTCCTACGAGCAGTACTTC.

The chain joins TRBV7-3 to TRBJ2-3; D may match TRBD1 or TRBD2 (5 bases each). Germline V CDR1 and CDR2: SGHTA, FQGTGA. The V end lost 4 bases, the J end lost 4 bases, and 15 bases lay between the germline ends. This CDR3 has 15 residues. The CDR3 loop is CASSSRDASSDTQYF. The CDR3 DNA sequence: TGTGCCAGCAGCTCCCGGGACGCAAGCTCAGATACGCAGTATTTT.

This clone was counted once. V usage is TRBV5-1 and J usage is TRBJ1-2; a weak D match, TRBD1 (6 bases). Between the trimmed V and J ends, which lost 4 bases and 0 bases, there was a span of 16 bases. Germline CDR1 SGHRS, CDR2 YFSETQ. The CDR3 consists of 16 residues. This chain's CDR3 is CASSTPGTPSNYGYTF. The CDR3 DNA sequence: TGCGCCAGCAGCACCCCCGGGACACCCTCTAACTATGGCTACACCTTC.

The chain combines TRBV12-5 with TRBJ2-1; D is uncertain. This CDR3 region has 13 residues. Trimming cost V 3 bases and J 5 bases, with 8 bases left between them. CDR1 is LGHNT and CDR2 is FRNRAP in the germline V gene. The CDR3 loop reads CASGFSADNEQFF. The DNA for the CDR3 is TGTGCTAGTGGTTTTTCGGCCGACAATGAGCAGTTCTTC.

The gene calls are TRBV5-4 and TRBJ2-2, with 8 positions matching TRBD1. This CDR3 spans 16 amino acids. Per germline, CDR1 SGHNT and CDR2 YYREEE (reference sequence). J was trimmed by 7 bases and V by 4 bases; bases with no gene match: 12. The CDR3 nucleotides read TGTGCCAGCAGCCTCAAACCCGACAGGGGCGTCGGGGAGCTGTTTTTT. Amino acid sequence: CASSLKPDRGVGELFF.

This chain's CDR3 is CASSDRVSGNTIYF. CDR3 DNA sequence: TGTGCCAGCAGCGACAGGGTATCTGGAAACACCATATATTTT. The chain links TRBV5-6 to TRBJ1-3, with 7 bases fitting TRBD1. V shed 4 bases and J 1 base; nucleotides not matched to a gene: 2. The length of the CDR3 is 14 residues. CDR1 is SGHDT and CDR2 is YYEEEE in the germline V gene.

V gene TRBV7-9 combines with J gene TRBJ1-2, with 9 bases aligning to TRBD1. The ends lost 6 bases at V and 1 base at J; junction bases unmatched: 6. The CDR3 runs to 15 residues. The germline V gene encodes CDR1 SEHNR and CDR2 FQNEAQ (reference sequence). CDR3 loop: CASSRQDRGNYGYTF. The DNA for the CDR3 is TGTGCCAGCAGTCGACAGGACAGGGGTAACTATGGCTACACCTTC.